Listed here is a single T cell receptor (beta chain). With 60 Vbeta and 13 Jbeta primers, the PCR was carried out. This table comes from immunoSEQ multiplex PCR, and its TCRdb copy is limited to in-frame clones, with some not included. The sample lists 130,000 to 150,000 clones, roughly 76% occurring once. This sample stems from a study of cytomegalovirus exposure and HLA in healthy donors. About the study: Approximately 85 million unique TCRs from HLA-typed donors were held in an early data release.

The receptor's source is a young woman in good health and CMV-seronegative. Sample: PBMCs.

The CDR3 here is CASGQGGPNTGELFF. CDR3 in DNA: TGTGCCAGCGGACAGGGGGGCCCGAACACCGGGGAGCTGTTTTTT. The chain links TRBV5-7 to TRBJ2-2; 10 nucleotides align to TRBD1. TRBV5-7 is an open reading frame, and its role is uncertain. There are 15 residues in the CDR3. V dropped 7 bases and J dropped 0; count of bases not matched to a gene: 3.